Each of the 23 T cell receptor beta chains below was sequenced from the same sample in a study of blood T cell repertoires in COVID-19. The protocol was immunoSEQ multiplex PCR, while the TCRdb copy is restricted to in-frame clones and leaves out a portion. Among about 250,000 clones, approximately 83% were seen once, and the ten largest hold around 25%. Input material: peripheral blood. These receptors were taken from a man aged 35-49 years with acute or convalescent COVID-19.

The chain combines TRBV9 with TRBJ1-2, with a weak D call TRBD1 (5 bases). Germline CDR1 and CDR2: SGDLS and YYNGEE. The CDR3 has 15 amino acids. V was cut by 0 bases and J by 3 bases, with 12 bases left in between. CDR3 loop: CASSVATGDYYGYTF. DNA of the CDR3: TGTGCCAGCAGCGTAGCTACGGGGGACTACTATGGCTACACCTTC.

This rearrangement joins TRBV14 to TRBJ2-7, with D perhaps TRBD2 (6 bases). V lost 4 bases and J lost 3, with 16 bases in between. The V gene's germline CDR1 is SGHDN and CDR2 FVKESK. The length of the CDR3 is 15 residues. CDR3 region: CASSLVGAGIYEQYF. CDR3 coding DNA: TGTGCCAGCAGCCTTGTGGGCGCGGGGATCTACGAGCAGTACTTC.

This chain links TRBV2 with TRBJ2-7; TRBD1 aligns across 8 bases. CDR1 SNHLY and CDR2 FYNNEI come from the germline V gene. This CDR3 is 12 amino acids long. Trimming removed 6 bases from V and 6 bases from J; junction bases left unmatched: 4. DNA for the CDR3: TGTGCCAGCAGGAGGACAGGGTCCGAGCAGTACTTC. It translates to CASRRTGSEQYF.

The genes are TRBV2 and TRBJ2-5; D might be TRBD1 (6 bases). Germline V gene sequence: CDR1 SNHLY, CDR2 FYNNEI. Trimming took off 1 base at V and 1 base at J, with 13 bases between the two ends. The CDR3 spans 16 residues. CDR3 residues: CASSEDRQAPQETQYF. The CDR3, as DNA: TGTGCCAGCAGTGAAGACAGACAGGCCCCCCAAGAGACCCAGTACTTC.

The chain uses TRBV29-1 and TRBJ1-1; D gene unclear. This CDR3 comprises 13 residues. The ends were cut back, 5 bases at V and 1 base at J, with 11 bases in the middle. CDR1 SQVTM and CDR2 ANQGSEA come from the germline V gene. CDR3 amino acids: CSVWVQRNTEAFF. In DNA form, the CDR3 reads TGCAGCGTTTGGGTACAGAGGAACACTGAAGCTTTCTTT. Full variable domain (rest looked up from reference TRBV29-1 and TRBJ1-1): SAVISQKPSRDICQRGTSLTIQCQVDSQVTMMFWYRQQPGQSLTLIATANQGSEATYESGFVIDKFPISRPNLTFSTLTVSNMSPEDSSIYLCSVWVQRNTEAFFGQGTRLTVV.

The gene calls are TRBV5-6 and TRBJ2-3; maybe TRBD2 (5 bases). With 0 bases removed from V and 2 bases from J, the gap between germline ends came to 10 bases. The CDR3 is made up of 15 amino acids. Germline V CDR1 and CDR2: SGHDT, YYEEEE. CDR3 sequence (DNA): TGTGCCAGCAGCTTGGACAGCGGATTCACAGATACGCAGTATTTT. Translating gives CASSLDSGFTDTQYF.

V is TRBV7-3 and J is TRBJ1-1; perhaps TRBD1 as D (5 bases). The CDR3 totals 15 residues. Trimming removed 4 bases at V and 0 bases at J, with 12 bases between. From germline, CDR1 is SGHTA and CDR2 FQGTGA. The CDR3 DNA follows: TGTGCCAGCAGCTCATCCGGACAACTGAACACTGAAGCTTTCTTT. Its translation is CASSSSGQLNTEAFF.

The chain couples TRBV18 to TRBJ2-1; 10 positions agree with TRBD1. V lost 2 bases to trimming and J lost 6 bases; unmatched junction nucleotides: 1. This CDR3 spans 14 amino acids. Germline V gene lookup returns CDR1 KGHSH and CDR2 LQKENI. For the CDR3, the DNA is TGTGCCAGCTCACCAAGGACAGGGGGCAATGAGCAGTTCTTC. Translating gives CASSPRTGGNEQFF.

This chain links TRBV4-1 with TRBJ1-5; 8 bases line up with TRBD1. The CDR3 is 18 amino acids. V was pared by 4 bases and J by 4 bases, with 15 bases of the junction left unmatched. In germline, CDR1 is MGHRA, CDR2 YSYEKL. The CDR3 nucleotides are TGCGCCAGCAGCCCACTCCTCTTGACAGGGGCTGGGAATCAGCCCCAGCATTTT. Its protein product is CASSPLLLTGAGNQPQHF.

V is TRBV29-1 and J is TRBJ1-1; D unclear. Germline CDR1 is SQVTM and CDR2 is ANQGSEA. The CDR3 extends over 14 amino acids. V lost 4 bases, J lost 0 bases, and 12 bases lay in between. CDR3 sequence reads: CSVARPEVNTEAFF. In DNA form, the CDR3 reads TGCAGCGTTGCCCGCCCGGAGGTGAACACTGAAGCTTTCTTT.

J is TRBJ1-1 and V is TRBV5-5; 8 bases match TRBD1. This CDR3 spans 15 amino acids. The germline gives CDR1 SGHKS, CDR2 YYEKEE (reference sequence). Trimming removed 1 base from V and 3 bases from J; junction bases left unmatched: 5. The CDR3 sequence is CASSLTGGRDTEAFF. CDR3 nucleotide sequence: TGTGCCAGCAGCTTGACAGGGGGGCGGGACACTGAAGCTTTCTTT.

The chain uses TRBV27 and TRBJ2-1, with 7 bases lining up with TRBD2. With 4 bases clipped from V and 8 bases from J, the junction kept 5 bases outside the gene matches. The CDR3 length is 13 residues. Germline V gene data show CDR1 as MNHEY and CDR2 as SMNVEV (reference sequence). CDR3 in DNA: TGTGCCAGCAGTTGGGGGGGGAACTATGAGCAGTTCTTC. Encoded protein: CASSWGGNYEQFF.

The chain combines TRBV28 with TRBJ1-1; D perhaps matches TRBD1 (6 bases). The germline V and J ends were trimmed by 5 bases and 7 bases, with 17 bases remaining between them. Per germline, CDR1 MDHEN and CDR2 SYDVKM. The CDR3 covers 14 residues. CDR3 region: CASSLQQGLGEAFF. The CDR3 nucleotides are TGTGCCAGCAGTCTACAACAGGGATTGGGTGAAGCTTTCTTT.

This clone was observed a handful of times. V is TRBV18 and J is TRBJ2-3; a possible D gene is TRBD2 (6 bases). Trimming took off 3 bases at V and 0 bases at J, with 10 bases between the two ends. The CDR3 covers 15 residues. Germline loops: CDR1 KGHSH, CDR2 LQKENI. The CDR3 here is CASSPGTPSTDTQYF. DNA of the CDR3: TGTGCCAGCTCACCGGGGACTCCTAGCACAGATACGCAGTATTTT. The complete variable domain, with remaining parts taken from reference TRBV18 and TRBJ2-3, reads NAGVMQNPRHLVRRRGQEARLRCSPMKGHSHVYWYRQLPEEGLKFMVYLQKENIIDESGMPKERFSAEFPKEGPSILRIQQVVRGDSAAYFCASSPGTPSTDTQYFGPGTRLTVL.

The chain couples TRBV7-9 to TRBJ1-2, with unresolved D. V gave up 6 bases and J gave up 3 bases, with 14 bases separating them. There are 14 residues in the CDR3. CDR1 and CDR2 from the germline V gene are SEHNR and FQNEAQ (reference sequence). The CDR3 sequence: CASRLGAIHYGYTF. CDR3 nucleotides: TGTGCCAGCAGACTCGGAGCGATTCACTATGGCTACACCTTC.

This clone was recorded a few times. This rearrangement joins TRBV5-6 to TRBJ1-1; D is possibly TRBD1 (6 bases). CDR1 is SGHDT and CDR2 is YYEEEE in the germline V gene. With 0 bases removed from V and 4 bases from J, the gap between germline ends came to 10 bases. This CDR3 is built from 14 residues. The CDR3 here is CASSLGQVGTEAFF. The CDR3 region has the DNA TGTGCCAGCAGCTTGGGACAGGTGGGCACTGAAGCTTTCTTT.

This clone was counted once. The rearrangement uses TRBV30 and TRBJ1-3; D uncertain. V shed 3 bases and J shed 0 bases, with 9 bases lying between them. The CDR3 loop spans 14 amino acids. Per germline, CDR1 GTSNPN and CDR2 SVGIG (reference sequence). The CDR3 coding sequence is TGTGCCTGGAGATCTGGGCGCTCTGGAAACACCATATATTTT. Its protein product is CAWRSGRSGNTIYF.

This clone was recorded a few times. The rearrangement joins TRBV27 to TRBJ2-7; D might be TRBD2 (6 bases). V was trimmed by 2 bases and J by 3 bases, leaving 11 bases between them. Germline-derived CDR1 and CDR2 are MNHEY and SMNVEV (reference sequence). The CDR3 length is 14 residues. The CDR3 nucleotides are TGTGCCAGCAGTTTAGGCGGGACCCTCTACGAGCAGTACTTC. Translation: CASSLGGTLYEQYF.

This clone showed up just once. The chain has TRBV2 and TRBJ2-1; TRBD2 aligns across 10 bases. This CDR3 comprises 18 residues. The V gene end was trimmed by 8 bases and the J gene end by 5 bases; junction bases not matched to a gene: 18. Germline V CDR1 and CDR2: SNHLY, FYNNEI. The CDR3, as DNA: TGTGCCAGCCCCCCTGGGGGGAGCGGGAGGGCGGCGAACAATGAGCAGTTCTTC. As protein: CASPPGGSGRAANNEQFF.

The CDR3 nucleotides are TGTGCCAGCAGCCCCCACTATGGCGGGAGCATCTACAATGAGCAGTTCTTC. It is translated as CASSPHYGGSIYNEQFF. The rearrangement links TRBV14 to TRBJ2-1; 7 bases are a match to TRBD2. In germline, CDR1 is SGHDN, CDR2 FVKESK. This CDR3 is built from 17 residues. V shed 4 bases and J 3 bases; nucleotides not matched to a gene: 12. Variable domain in full (rest from reference TRBV14 and TRBJ2-1): EAGVTQFPSHSVIEKGQTVTLRCDPISGHDNLYWYRRVMGKEIKFLLHFVKESKQDESGMPNNRFLAERTGGTYSTLKVQPAELEDSGVYFCASSPHYGGSIYNEQFFGPGTRLTVL.

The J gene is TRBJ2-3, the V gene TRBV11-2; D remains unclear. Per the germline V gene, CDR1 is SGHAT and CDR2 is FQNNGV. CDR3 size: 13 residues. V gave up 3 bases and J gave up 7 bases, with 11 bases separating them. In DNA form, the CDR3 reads TGTGCCAGCAGCTTTCAAACCGGTAATACGCAGTATTTT. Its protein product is CASSFQTGNTQYF.

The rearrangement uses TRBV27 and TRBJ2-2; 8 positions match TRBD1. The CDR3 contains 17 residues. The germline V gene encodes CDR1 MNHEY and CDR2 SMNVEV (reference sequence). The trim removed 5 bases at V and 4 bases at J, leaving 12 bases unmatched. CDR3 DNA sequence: TGTGCCAGCAGTCCCGGACAGGGCTGGGATCTCACCGGGGAGCTGTTTTTT. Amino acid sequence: CASSPGQGWDLTGELFF.

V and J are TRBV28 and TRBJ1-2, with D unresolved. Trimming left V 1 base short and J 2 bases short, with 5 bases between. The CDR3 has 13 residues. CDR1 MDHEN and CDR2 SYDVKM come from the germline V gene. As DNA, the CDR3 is TGTGCCAGCAGTTTATATTCGAACTATGGCTACACCTTC. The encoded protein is CASSLYSNYGYTF.